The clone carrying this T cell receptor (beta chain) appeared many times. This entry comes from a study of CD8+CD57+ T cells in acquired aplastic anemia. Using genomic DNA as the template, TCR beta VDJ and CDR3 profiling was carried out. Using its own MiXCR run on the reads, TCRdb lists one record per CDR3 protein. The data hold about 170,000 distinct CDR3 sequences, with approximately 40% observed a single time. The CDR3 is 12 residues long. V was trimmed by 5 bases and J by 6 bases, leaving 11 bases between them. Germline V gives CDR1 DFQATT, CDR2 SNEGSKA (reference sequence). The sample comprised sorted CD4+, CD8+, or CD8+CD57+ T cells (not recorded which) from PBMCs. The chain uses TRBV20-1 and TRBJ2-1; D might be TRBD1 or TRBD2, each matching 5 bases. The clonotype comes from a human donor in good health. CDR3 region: CSAPSRGNEQFF. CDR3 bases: TGCAGTGCTCCCTCGAGGGGCAATGAGCAGTTCTTC.